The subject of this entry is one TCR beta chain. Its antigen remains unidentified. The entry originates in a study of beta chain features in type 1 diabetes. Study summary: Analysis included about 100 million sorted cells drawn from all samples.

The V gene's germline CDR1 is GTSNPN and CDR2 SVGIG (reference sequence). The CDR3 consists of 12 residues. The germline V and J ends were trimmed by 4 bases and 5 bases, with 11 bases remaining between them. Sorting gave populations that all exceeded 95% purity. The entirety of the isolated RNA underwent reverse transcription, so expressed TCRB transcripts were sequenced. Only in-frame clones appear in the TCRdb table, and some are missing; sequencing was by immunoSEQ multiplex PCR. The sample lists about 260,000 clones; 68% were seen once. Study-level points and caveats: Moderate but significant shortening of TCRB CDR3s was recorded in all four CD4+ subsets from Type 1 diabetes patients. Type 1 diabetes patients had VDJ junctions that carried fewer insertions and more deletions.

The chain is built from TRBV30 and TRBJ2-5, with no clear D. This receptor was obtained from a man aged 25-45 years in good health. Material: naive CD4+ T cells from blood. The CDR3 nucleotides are TGTGCCTGGACTGTAGTTTCGGAGACCCAGTACTTC. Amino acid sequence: CAWTVVSETQYF.